These T cell receptor beta chains were read from a single sample in a study of blood T cell repertoires in COVID-19. Clones were read by immunoSEQ multiplex PCR, and TCRdb kept only the in-frame ones, dropping some. This sample carries some 200,000 clones, approximately 86% of them seen once, and the ten largest clones take approximately 2%. The sample was PBMCs or T cells enriched from blood (not recorded which). The receptors here all came from a woman aged 25 to 45 who had recovered from COVID-19. CDR3s include the opening cysteine and the closing phenylalanine or tryptophan. The D gene is left open where the match is weak. Where a row states a size, it is once, few, many or the class of an expanded clone; other rows omit it.

J: TRBJ1-6
size: .
D: TRBD1
V: TRBV30
CDR3: CARGQGLNSPLHF
DNA: TGTGCCCGGGGACAGGGACTTAATTCACCCCTCCACTTT

J: TRBJ1-6
size: .
D: .
V: TRBV9
CDR3: CASSARAISPLHF
DNA: TGTGCCAGCAGCGCCAGGGCGATTTCACCCCTCCACTTT

J: TRBJ1-3
size: few
D: TRBD1
V: TRBV13
CDR3: CASSLWQGVAGNTIYF
DNA: TGTGCCAGCAGCTTATGGCAGGGGGTTGCTGGAAACACCATATATTTT

J: TRBJ2-7
size: .
D: .
V: TRBV5-1
CDR3: CASSLSPSSYEQYF
DNA: TGCGCCAGCAGCTTGTCTCCCAGCTCCTACGAGCAGTACTTC

J: TRBJ1-2
size: few
D: TRBD1
V: TRBV5-6
CDR3: CASSLDSGQANYGYTF
DNA: TGTGCCAGCAGCTTGGATTCGGGACAGGCCAACTATGGCTACACCTTC

J: TRBJ1-1
size: .
D: TRBD1
V: TRBV10-3
CDR3: CAISFGSTGEDTEAFF
DNA: TGTGCCATCAGCTTTGGCTCGACAGGGGAGGACACTGAAGCTTTCTTT

J: TRBJ1-2
size: .
D: .
V: TRBV27
CDR3: CASSFLTGDHHGYTF
DNA: TGTGCCAGCAGTTTCTTGACTGGAGACCACCATGGCTACACCTTC

J: TRBJ1-2
size: .
D: .
V: TRBV7-9
CDR3: CASSLASPPYGYTF
DNA: TGTGCCAGCAGCTTAGCGAGCCCACCCTATGGCTACACCTTC

J: TRBJ2-5
size: .
D: TRBD2
V: TRBV3-1/TRBV3-2
CDR3: CASSQVTYARLAGVMKTQYF
DNA: TGTGCCAGCAGCCAAGTTACCTACGCCCGACTAGCTGGGGTTATGAAGACCCAGTACTTC

J: TRBJ2-3
size: .
D: TRBD2
V: TRBV6-1
CDR3: CASSEPTGGLPDTQYF
DNA: TGTGCCAGCAGTGAACCAACGGGGGGGCTTCCAGATACGCAGTATTTT

J: TRBJ1-5
size: .
D: .
V: TRBV6-2/TRBV6-3
CDR3: CASSNEGLYSNQPQHF
DNA: TGTGCCAGCAGTAATGAGGGACTGTATAGCAATCAGCCCCAGCATTTT

J: TRBJ1-2
size: few
D: .
V: TRBV7-2
CDR3: CASSLRGNYGYTF
DNA: TGTGCCAGCAGCTTAAGGGGGAACTATGGCTACACCTTC

J: TRBJ2-7
size: .
D: TRBD2
V: TRBV19
CDR3: CASSIGGAYEQYF
DNA: TGTGCCAGTAGTATCGGGGGGGCCTACGAGCAGTACTTC

J: TRBJ1-1
size: once
D: TRBD1
V: TRBV30
CDR3: CAWEGAATEAFF
DNA: TGTGCCTGGGAGGGGGCGGCCACTGAAGCTTTCTTT

J: TRBJ2-1
size: .
D: TRBD2
V: TRBV27
CDR3: CASSLFGGTYNEQFF
DNA: TGTGCCAGCAGTTTATTCGGGGGGACCTACAATGAGCAGTTCTTC

J: TRBJ2-3
size: .
D: .
V: TRBV27
CDR3: CASSLSRITDTQYF
DNA: TGTGCCAGCAGTTTATCGCGAATCACAGATACGCAGTATTTT

J: TRBJ1-2
size: .
D: .
V: TRBV5-8
CDR3: CASSPTGPKYGYTF
DNA: TGTGCCAGCAGCCCGACAGGTCCTAAATATGGCTACACCTTC

J: TRBJ2-2
size: .
D: .
V: TRBV27
CDR3: CASRLQGFGELFF
DNA: TGTGCCAGCAGACTACAGGGATTTGGGGAGCTGTTTTTT

J: TRBJ1-4
size: once
D: TRBD1
V: TRBV7-9
CDR3: CASSSEGQGGKLFF
DNA: TGTGCCAGCAGTTCTGAGGGACAGGGGGGAAAACTGTTTTTT

J: TRBJ2-1
size: once
D: TRBD2
V: TRBV24-1
CDR3: CATSDFTSGRAYNEQFF
DNA: TGTGCCACCAGTGATTTCACTAGCGGGAGGGCCTACAATGAGCAGTTCTTC

J: TRBJ1-1
size: .
D: TRBD1
V: TRBV6-5
CDR3: CASRQGTGEATEAFF
DNA: TGTGCCAGCAGGCAGGGGACAGGGGAGGCCACTGAAGCTTTCTTT

J: TRBJ2-3
size: .
D: TRBD1
V: TRBV11-2
CDR3: CASSPRQGSTDTQYF
DNA: TGTGCCAGCAGCCCCAGACAGGGGAGCACAGATACGCAGTATTTT

J: TRBJ2-2
size: .
D: TRBD1
V: TRBV23-1
CDR3: CASSQSTSGTAETGELFF
DNA: TGCGCCAGCAGTCAATCGACCTCCGGGACAGCCGAAACCGGGGAGCTGTTTTTT

J: TRBJ1-4
size: .
D: .
V: TRBV5-6
CDR3: CASSLRGGGEKLFF
DNA: TGTGCCAGCAGCTTGAGAGGTGGTGGTGAAAAACTGTTTTTT

J: TRBJ1-1
size: .
D: .
V: TRBV16
CDR3: CASSHGGTEAFF
DNA: TGTGCCAGCAGCCATGGCGGAACTGAAGCTTTCTTT

J: TRBJ1-5
size: once
D: TRBD1
V: TRBV27
CDR3: CASSLTGHQPQHF
DNA: TGTGCCAGCAGTTTGACAGGGCATCAGCCCCAGCATTTT

J: TRBJ2-5
size: .
D: TRBD1
V: TRBV18
CDR3: CASSTETGQPETQYF
DNA: TGTGCCAGCTCAACTGAGACGGGACAGCCAGAGACCCAGTACTTC

J: TRBJ2-3
size: .
D: .
V: TRBV5-1
CDR3: CASSGLQGGTDTQYF
DNA: TGCGCCAGCAGTGGTCTACAGGGCGGCACAGATACGCAGTATTTT

J: TRBJ1-5
size: .
D: TRBD1
V: TRBV19
CDR3: CASSKGQGVYSNQPQHF
DNA: TGTGCCAGTAGTAAGGGACAGGGGGTATATAGCAATCAGCCCCAGCATTTT

J: TRBJ1-1
size: .
D: .
V: TRBV28
CDR3: CASNARGRRAEAFF
DNA: TGTGCCAGCAACGCGAGGGGGAGAAGGGCTGAAGCTTTCTTT

J: TRBJ1-1
size: .
D: .
V: TRBV5-4
CDR3: CASSLGQDTEAFF
DNA: TGTGCCAGCAGCTTGGGGCAGGACACTGAAGCTTTCTTT

J: TRBJ1-1
size: .
D: TRBD1
V: TRBV7-6
CDR3: CASSPRTGKNTEAFF
DNA: TGTGCCAGCAGCCCGAGGACAGGGAAGAACACTGAAGCTTTCTTT

J: TRBJ1-1
size: .
D: .
V: TRBV18
CDR3: CASSPNLGNTEAFF
DNA: TGTGCCAGCTCACCAAATCTCGGGAACACTGAAGCTTTCTTT

J: TRBJ1-1
size: .
D: .
V: TRBV5-5
CDR3: CASSSTGNTEAFF
DNA: TGTGCCAGCAGCTCCACAGGAAACACTGAAGCTTTCTTT

J: TRBJ2-1
size: .
D: TRBD2
V: TRBV5-1
CDR3: CASSPGTSDFSYNEQFF
DNA: TGCGCCAGCAGCCCTGGGACTAGCGATTTCTCCTACAATGAGCAGTTCTTC

J: TRBJ2-7
size: .
D: .
V: TRBV27
CDR3: CASSPLSGEQYF
DNA: TGTGCCAGCAGTCCACTCTCAGGCGAGCAGTACTTC

J: TRBJ1-2
size: once
D: .
V: TRBV7-8
CDR3: CASSPGRGVNGYTF
DNA: TGTGCCAGCAGCCCCGGCAGGGGTGTTAATGGCTACACCTTC

J: TRBJ2-3
size: few
D: TRBD1
V: TRBV30
CDR3: CAWSVPGGTLTDTQYF
DNA: TGTGCCTGGAGTGTTCCAGGGGGCACTCTCACAGATACGCAGTATTTT

J: TRBJ1-5
size: .
D: TRBD1
V: TRBV4-2
CDR3: CASSPQQGASNQPQHF
DNA: TGTGCCAGCAGCCCTCAACAGGGGGCGAGCAATCAGCCCCAGCATTTT

J: TRBJ2-5
size: once
D: .
V: TRBV7-2
CDR3: CASSLVVSGARSTQYF
DNA: TGTGCCAGCAGCTTAGTAGTTAGCGGAGCAAGGTCGACCCAGTACTTC